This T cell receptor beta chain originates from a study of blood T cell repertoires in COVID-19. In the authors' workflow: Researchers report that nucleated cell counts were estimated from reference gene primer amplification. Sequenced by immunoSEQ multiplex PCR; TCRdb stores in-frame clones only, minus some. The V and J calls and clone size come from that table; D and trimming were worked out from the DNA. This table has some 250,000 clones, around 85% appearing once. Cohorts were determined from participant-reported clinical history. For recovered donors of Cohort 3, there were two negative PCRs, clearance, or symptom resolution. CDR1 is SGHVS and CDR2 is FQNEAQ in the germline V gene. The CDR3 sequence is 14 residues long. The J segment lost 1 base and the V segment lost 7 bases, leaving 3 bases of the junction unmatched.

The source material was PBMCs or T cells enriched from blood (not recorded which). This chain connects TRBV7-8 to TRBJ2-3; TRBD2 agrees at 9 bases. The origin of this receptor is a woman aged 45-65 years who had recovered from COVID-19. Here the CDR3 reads CASKRGAGTDTQYF. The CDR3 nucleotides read TGTGCCAGCAAGCGGGGGGCGGGCACAGATACGCAGTATTTT.